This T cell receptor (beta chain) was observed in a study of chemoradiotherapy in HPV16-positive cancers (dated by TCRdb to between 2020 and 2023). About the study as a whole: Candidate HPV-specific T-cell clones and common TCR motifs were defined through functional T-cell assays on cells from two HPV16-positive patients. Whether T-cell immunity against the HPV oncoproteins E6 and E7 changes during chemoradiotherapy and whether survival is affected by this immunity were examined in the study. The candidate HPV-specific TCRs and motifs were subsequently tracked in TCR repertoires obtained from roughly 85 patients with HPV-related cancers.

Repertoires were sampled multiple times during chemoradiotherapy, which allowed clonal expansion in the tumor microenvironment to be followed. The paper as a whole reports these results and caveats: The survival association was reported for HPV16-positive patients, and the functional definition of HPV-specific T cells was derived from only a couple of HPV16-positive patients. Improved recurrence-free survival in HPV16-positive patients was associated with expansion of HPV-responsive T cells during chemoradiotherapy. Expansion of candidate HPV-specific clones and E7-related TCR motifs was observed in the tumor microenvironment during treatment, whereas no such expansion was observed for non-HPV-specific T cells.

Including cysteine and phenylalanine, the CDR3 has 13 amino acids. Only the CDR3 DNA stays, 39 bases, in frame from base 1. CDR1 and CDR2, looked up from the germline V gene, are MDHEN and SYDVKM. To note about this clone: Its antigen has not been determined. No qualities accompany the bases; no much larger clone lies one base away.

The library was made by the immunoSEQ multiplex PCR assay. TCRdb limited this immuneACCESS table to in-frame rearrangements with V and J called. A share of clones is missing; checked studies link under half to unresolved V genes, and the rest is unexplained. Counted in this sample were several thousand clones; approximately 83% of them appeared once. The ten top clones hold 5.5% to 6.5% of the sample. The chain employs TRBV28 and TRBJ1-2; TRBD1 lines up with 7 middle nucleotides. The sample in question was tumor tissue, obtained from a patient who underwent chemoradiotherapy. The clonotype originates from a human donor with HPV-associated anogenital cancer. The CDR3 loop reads CAGGGYASGGYTF. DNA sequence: TGTGCTGGAGGGGGCTACGCCTCAGGGGGCTACACCTTC.